The source of this TCR beta chain is a study of blood T cells in healthy people across ages. Germline V gene sequence: CDR1 MGHDK, CDR2 SYGVNS. V gave up 0 bases and J gave up 8 bases, with 12 bases separating them. This CDR3 contains 14 residues. Concerning this clonotype itself: Its antigen remains unknown.

A second about 6 to 12 cycle PCR used barcoded and J-beta primers. Researchers report that each sample yielded at least 2.5 million CDR3-containing paired-end reads. TCRdb analysed the 5' RACE reads with MiXCR anew, one entry per CDR3 protein. The repertoire holds 1.5 million to 2 million distinct CDR3 sequences, around half seen once, with 2% to 2.5% in the top ten. Study outcomes and limitations: As age increased, TCR beta diversity per million T cells fell in a roughly linear fashion.

Isolation yielded PBMCs, at least 6.5 million per sample, in every case. There were at least 6 micrograms of total RNA extracted from every sample. This sequence joins TRBV25-1 and TRBJ2-3; maybe TRBD1 (5 bases). This clonotype originated in a woman aged 40 to 55 in good health. Source material: blood. The CDR3: CASSEYAQGVTQYF. CDR3 sequence (DNA): TGTGCCAGCAGTGAATATGCGCAGGGTGTTACGCAGTATTTT.